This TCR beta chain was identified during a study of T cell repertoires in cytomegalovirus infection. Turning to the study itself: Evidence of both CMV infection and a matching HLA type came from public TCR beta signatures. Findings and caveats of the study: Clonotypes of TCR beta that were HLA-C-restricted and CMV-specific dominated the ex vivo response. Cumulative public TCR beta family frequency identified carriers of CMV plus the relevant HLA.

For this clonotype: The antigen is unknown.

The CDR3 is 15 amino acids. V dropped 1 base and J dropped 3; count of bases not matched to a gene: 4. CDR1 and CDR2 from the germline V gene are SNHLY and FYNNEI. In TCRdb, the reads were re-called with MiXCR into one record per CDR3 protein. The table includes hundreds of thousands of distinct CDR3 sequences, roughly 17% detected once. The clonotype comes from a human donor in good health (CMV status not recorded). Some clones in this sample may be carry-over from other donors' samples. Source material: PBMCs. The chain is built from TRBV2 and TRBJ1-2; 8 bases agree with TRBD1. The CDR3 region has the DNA TGTGCCAGCAGTGAAGGACAGGGGATCTACTATGGCTACACCTTC. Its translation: CASSEGQGIYYGYTF.